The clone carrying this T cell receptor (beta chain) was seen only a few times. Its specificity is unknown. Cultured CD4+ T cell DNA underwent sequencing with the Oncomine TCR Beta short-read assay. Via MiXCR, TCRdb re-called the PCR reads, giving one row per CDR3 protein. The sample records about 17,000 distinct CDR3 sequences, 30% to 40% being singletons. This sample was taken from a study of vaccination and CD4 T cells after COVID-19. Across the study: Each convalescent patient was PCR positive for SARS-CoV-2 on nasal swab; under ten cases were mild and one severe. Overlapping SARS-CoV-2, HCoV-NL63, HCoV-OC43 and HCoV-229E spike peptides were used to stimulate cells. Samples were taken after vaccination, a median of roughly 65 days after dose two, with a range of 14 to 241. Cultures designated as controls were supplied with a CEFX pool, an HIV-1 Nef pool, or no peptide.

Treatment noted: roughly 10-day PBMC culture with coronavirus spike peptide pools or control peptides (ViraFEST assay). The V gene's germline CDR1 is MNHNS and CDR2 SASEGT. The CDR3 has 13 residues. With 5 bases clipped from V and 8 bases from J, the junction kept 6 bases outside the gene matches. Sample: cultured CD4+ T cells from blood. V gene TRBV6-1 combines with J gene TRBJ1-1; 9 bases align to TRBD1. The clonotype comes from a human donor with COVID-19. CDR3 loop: CASSPTGGREAFF. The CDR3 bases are TGTGCCAGCAGTCCCACAGGGGGCAGAGAAGCTTTCTTT.